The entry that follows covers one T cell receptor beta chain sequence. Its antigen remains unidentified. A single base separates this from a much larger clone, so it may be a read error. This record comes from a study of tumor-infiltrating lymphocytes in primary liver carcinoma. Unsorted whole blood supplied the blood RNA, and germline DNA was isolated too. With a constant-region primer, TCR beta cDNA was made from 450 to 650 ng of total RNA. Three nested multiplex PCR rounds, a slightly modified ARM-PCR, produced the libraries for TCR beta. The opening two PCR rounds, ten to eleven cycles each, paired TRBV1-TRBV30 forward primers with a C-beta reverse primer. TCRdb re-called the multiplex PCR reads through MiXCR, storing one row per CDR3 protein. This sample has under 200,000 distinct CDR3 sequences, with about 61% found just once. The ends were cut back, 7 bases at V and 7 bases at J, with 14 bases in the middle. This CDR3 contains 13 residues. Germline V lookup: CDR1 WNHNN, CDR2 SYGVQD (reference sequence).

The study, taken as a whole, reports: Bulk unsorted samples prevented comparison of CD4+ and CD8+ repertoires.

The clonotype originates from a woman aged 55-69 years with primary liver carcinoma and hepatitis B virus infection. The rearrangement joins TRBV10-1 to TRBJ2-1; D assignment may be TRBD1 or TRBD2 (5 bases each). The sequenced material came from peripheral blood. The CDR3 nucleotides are TGCGCCAGCATTTCGAGGGGCCGGAATGAGCAGTTCTTC. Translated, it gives CASISRGRNEQFF.